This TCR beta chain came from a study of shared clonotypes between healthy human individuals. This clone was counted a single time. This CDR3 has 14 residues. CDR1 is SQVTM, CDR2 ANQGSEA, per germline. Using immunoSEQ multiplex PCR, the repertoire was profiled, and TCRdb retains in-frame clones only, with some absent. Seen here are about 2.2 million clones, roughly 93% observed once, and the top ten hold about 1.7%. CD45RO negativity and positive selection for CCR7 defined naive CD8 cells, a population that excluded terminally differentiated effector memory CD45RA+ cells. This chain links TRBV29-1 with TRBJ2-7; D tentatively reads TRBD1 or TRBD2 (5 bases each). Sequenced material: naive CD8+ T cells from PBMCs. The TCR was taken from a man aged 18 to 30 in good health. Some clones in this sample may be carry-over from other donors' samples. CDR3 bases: TGCAGTGCCCTCGGGGCAGACAGCTCCTACGAGCAGTACTTC. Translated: CSALGADSSYEQYF.